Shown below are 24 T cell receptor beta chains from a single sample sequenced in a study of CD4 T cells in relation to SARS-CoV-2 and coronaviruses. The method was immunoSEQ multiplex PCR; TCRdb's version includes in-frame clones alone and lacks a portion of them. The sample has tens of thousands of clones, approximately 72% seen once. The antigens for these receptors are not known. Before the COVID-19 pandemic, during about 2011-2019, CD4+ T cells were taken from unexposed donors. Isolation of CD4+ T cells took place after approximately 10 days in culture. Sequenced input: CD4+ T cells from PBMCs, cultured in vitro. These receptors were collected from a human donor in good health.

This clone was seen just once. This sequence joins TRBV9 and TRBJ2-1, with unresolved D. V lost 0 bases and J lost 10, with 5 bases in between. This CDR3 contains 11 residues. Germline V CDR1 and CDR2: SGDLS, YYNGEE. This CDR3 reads CASSVESEQFF. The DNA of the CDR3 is TGTGCCAGCAGCGTAGAAAGCGAGCAGTTCTTC. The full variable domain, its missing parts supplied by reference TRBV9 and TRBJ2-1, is DSGVTQTPKHLITATGQRVTLRCSPRSGDLSVYWYQQSLDQGLQFLIQYYNGEERAKGNILERFSAQQFPDLHSELNLSSLELGDSALYFCASSVESEQFFGPGTRLTVL.

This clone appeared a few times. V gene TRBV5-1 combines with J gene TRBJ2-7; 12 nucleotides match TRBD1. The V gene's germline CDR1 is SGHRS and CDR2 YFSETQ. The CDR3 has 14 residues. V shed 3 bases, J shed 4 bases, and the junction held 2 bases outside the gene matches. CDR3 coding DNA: TGCGCCAGCAGCTGGGGACAGGGGGCATACGAGCAGTACTTC. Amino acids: CASSWGQGAYEQYF.

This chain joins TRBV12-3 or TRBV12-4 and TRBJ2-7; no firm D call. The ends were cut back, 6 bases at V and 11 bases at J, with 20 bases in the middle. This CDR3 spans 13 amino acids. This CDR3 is CASSSTGPESKYF. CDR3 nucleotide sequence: TGTGCCAGCAGCTCCACCGGACCAGAATCTAAGTACTTC.

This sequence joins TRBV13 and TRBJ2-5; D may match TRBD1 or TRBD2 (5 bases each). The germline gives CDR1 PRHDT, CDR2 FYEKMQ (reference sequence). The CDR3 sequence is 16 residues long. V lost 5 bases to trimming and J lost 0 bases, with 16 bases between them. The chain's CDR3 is CASSLRKGRHQETQYF. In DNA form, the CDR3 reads TGTGCCAGCAGCCTCCGAAAGGGACGGCACCAAGAGACCCAGTACTTC. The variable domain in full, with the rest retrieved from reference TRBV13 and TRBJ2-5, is AAGVIQSPRHLIKEKRETATLKCYPIPRHDTVYWYQQGPGQDPQFLISFYEKMQSDKGSIPDRFSAQQFSDYHSELNMSSLELGDSALYFCASSLRKGRHQETQYFGPGTRLLVL.

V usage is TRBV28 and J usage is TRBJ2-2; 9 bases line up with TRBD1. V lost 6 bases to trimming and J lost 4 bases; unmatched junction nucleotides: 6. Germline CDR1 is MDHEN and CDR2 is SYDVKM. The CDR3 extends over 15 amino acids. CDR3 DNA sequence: TGTGCCAGCAGGTCCGGGACAGGGATCACCGGGGAGCTGTTTTTT. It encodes CASRSGTGITGELFF.

The CDR3 region is CASSFGLVDSYEQYF. The CDR3 bases are TGTGCCAGCAGCTTCGGACTCGTCGACTCCTACGAGCAGTACTTC. This chain connects TRBV7-3 to TRBJ2-7; D perhaps matches TRBD2 (5 bases). Per germline, CDR1 SGHTA and CDR2 FQGTGA. The CDR3 consists of 15 residues. The V and J ends lost 3 bases and 0 bases respectively, with 12 bases between them.

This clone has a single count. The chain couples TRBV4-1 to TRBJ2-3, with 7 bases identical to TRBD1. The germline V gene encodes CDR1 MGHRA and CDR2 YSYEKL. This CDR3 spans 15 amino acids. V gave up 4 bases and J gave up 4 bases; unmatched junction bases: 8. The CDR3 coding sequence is TGCGCCAGCAGCCCGACAATTACAGGGGCAGATACGCAGTATTTT. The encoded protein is CASSPTITGADTQYF.

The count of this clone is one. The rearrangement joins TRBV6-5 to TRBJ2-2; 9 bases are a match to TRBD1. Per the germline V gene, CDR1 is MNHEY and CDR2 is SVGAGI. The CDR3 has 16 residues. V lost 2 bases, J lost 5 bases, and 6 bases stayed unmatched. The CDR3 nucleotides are TGTGCCAGCAGTTACCCACGACAGGGGGGAACCGGGGAGCTGTTTTTT. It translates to CASSYPRQGGTGELFF.

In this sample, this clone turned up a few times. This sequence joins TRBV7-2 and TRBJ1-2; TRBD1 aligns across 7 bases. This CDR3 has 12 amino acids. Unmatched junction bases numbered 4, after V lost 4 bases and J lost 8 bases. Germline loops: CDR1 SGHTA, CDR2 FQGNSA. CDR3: CASSSRTGGYTF. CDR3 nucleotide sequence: TGTGCCAGCAGCTCCAGGACAGGCGGCTACACCTTC.

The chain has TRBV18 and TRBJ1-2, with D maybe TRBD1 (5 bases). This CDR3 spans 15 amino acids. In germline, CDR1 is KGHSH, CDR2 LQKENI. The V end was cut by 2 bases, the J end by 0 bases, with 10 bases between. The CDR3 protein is CASSPGTEPNYGYTF. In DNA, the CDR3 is TGTGCCAGCTCACCAGGGACGGAACCTAACTATGGCTACACCTTC.

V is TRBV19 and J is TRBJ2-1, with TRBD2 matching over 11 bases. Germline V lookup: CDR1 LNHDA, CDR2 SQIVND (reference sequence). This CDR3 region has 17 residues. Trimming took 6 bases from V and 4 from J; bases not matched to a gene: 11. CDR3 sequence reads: CASRKGQGLAEYNEQFF. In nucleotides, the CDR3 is TGTGCCAGTAGGAAAGGTCAGGGACTAGCGGAGTACAATGAGCAGTTCTTC.

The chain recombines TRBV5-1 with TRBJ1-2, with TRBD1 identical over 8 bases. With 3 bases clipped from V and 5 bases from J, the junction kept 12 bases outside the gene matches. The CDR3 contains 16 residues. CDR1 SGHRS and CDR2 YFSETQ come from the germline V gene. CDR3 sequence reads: CASSSQGGQVVYGYTF. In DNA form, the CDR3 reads TGCGCCAGCAGCTCGCAGGGGGGACAGGTCGTTTATGGCTACACCTTC.

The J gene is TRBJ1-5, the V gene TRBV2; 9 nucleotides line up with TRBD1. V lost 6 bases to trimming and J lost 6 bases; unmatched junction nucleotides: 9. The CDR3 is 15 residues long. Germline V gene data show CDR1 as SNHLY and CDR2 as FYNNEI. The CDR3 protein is CASSRQGVVGQPQHF. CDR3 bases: TGTGCCAGCAGCCGACAGGGGGTAGTTGGTCAGCCCCAGCATTTT.

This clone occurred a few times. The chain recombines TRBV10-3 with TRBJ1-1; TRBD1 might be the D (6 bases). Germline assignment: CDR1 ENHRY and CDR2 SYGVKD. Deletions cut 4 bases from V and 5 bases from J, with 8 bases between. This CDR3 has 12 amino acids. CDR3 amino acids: CAISGGGTEAFF. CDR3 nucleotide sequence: TGTGCCATCAGTGGAGGGGGTACTGAAGCTTTCTTT.

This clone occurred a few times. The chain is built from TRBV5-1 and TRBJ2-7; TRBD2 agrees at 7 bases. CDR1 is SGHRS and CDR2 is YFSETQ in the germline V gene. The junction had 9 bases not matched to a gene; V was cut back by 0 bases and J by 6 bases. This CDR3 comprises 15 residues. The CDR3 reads CASSLGGSSSGEQYF. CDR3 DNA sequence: TGCGCCAGCAGCTTGGGCGGGAGCTCCTCAGGCGAGCAGTACTTC. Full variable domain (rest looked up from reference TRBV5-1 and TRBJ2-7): KAGVTQTPRYLIKTRGQQVTLSCSPISGHRSVSWYQQTPGQGLQFLFEYFSETQRNKGNFPGRFSGRQFSNSRSEMNVSTLELGDSALYLCASSLGGSSSGEQYFGPGTRLTVT.

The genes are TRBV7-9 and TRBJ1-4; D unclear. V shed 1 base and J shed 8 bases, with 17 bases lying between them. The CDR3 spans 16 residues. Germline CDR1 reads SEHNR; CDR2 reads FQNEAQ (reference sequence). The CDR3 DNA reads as TGTGCCAGCAGCTTAGAGCGGACGGGCGCAAGGGAAAAACTGTTTTTT. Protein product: CASSLERTGAREKLFF.

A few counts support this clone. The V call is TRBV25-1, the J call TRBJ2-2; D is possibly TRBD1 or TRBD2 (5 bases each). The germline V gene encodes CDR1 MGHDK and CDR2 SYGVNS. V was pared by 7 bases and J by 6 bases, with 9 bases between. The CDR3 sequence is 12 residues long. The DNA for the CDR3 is TGTGCCAGCACTCGGGGCGCCGGGGAGCTGTTTTTT. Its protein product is CASTRGAGELFF.

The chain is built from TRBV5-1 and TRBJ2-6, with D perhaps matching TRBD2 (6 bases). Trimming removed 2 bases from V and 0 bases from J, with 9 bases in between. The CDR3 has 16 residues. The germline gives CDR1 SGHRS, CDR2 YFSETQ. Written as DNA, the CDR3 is TGCGCCAGCAGCTTCGGAGGGTTCTCTGGGGCCAACGTCCTGACTTTC. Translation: CASSFGGFSGANVLTF.

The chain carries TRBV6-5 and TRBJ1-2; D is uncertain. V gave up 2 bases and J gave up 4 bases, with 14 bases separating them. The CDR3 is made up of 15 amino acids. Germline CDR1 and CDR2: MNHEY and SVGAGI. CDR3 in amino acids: CASSYGEGVGYGYTF. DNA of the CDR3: TGTGCCAGCAGTTACGGGGAGGGTGTCGGCTATGGCTACACCTTC.

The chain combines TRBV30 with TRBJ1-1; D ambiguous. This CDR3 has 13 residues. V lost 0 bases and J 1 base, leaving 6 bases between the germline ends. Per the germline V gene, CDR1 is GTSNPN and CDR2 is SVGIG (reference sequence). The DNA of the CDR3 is TGTGCCTGGAGTGTACAATCGAACACTGAAGCTTTCTTT. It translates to CAWSVQSNTEAFF.

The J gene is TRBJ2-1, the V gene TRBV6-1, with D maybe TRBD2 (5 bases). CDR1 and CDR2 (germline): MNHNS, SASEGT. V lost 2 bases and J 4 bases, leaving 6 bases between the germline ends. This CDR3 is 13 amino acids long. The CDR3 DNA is TGTGCCAGCAGTGAACGCGGGTACAATGAGCAGTTCTTC. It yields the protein CASSERGYNEQFF.

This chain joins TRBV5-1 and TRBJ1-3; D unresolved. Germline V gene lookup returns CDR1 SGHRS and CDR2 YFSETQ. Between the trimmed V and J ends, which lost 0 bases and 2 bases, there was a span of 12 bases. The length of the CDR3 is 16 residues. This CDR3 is CASSLGLRDAGNTIYF. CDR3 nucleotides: TGCGCCAGCAGCTTGGGTCTCCGAGATGCTGGAAACACCATATATTTT.

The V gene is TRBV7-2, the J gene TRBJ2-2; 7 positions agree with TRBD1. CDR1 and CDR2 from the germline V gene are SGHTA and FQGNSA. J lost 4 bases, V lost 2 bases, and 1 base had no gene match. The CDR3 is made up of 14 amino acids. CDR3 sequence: CASSLTGVTGELFF. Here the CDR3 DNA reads TGTGCCAGCAGCTTAACAGGGGTCACCGGGGAGCTGTTTTTT.

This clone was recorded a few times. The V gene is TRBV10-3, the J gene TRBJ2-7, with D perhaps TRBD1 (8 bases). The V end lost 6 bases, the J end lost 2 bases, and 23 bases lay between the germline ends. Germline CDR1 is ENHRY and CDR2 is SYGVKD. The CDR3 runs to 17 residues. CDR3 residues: CAISSFVGGTGTYEQYF. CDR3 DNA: TGTGCCATCAGCTCCTTTGTGGGGGGGACAGGCACCTACGAGCAGTACTTC.